This record looks at one T cell receptor (beta chain) sequence and its context. Its target antigen remains unknown. No per-base quality is available; no much larger clone lies one base away. To sequence the TCRbeta CDR3 region, genomic DNA was isolated from the sorted cells. TCRbeta CDR3 regions were sequenced using the immunoSEQ Assay. Sourced from immuneACCESS, this table was stored by TCRdb with only in-frame sequences that have V and J called. A share of the clones is absent; for the studies checked, an unresolved V gene accounts for under half, and the remainder has no known explanation. For this sample the table gives roughly 70,000 clones, of which approximately 88% were detected only once. The ten largest clonotypes hold roughly 2% of the sample. The germline V gene encodes CDR1 LGHNA and CDR2 YNFKEQ. Germline trimming amounts to 4 bases on V and 4 bases on J, with 9 as the count of junction bases outside the gene matches. There are 15 amino acids in the CDR3, from cysteine to phenylalanine inclusive. Only the CDR3 region is kept as DNA, spanning 45 bases read in frame from base 1.

The source of the sample is a study of OX40 agonist ivuxolimab in advanced cancers. Notes on the research overall: The costimulatory receptor OX40 (CD134) was targeted by ivuxolimab, a fully human IgG2 agonistic monoclonal antibody. Intravenous ivuxolimab was administered to patients every 2 weeks at six dose levels: 0.01, 0.1, 0.3, 1.5, 3 and 10 mg/kg. Of the approximately 50 dose-escalation patients, hepatocellular carcinoma was present in roughly 19, melanoma in approximately 15, renal cell carcinoma in 9 and head and neck cancer in 9. A male proportion of roughly 85% and a mean age of approximately 55 years, ranging from about 20 to 79, were recorded for the dose-escalation cohort. Prior anti-PD-1, anti-PD-L1 or anti-CTLA-4 therapy was permitted, and checkpoint inhibitors had been received by about two fifths of dose-escalation patients. Partial responses occurred in three dose-escalation patients: two with cutaneous melanoma and one with hepatocellular carcinoma. Peripheral TCRbeta sequencing aimed to test whether ivuxolimab altered TCR sequence diversity and caused clonal T-cell expansion. The paper covers the monotherapy dose-escalation part of the phase I ivuxolimab trial, which included N of about 56 patients.

The trial excluded patients who had a history of autoimmune disease or who were on systemic immunosuppression. Peripheral blood for TCR sequencing was collected from all dose cohorts at baseline, on cycle 4 day 1, and on cycle 7 day 1. The samples were drawn from a first-in-human, open-label, multicenter phase I dose-escalation trial of ivuxolimab. The trial enrolled adults with locally advanced or metastatic head and neck squamous cell, hepatocellular, melanoma or renal cell carcinoma. Before TCR sequencing, CD4+ T cells and CD8+ T cells from peripheral blood were sorted into separate populations. Paper-wide results and their limitations: The antigen specificity of the peripheral T cells that underwent clonal expansion was not determined. In the 0.1-3.0 mg/kg groups, partial responders were among the patients with the lowest normalized peripheral clonal expansion, particularly in CD8+ T cells. At doses of 0.1 to 3.0 mg/kg, clonal expansion of both CD4+ and CD8+ T cells in blood was seen between baseline and week 6. Low levels of normalized T-cell clonal expansion were also seen in some patients who did not respond. After ivuxolimab, CD8+ T cells had more expanded clones than CD4+ T cells on average.

The clonotype was recovered from an adult with an advanced solid tumor such as melanoma, head and neck, liver or kidney cancer. Sequenced here: CD4+ or CD8+ T cells sorted from blood, sampled in a trial of the OX40 agonist ivuxolimab. Recombination linked TRBV4-2 to TRBJ2-7; TRBD2 lines up with 8 middle nucleotides. The CDR3 protein is CASSRELAVRYEQYF. In nucleotide form, the sequence is TGTGCCAGCAGCCGGGAACTAGCGGTTCGTTACGAGCAGTACTTC.